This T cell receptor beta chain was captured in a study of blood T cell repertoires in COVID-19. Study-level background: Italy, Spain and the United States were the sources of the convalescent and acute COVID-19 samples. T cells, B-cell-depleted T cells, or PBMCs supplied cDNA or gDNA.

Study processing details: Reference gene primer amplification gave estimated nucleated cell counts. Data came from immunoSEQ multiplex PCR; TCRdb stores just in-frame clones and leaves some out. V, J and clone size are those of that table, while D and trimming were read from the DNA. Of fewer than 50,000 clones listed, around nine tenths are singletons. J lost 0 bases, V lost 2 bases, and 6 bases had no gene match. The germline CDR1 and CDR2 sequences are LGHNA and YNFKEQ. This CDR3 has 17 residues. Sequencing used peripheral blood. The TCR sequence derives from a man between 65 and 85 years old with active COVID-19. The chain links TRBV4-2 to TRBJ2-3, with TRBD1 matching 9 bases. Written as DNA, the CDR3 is TGTGCCAGCAGCCAACAACAGGGGGCCTCTAGCACAGATACGCAGTATTTT. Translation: CASSQQQGASSTDTQYF.